A selection of T cell receptor beta chains follows, all from one sample in a study of radiotherapy plus CTLA-4 blockade in lung cancer. The assay was immunoSEQ multiplex PCR, and TCRdb's table has in-frame clones only and misses some. This table has about 97,000 clones, approximately 75% appearing once. This material consisted of peripheral blood, taken from a patient treated with radiotherapy plus ipilimumab. The receptors derive from a human donor with non-small cell lung cancer who had a partial response to radiotherapy plus ipilimumab. Some clones in this sample may be carry-over from other donors' samples. The CDR3 runs from the conserved cysteine through the conserved F or W. Each record gives: D gene, CDR3 length, clone size, J gene, V gene, CDR3 DNA, CDR3 protein. The D gene is left open where the match is weak. Where a row states a size, it is once, few, many or the class of an expanded clone; other rows omit it.

>-|13|-|TRBJ2-5|TRBV15
TGTGCCACCAAAAAGACATCCCAAGAGACCCAGTACTTC
CATKKTSQETQYF
>-|15|-|TRBJ2-7|TRBV7-9
TGTGCCAGCAGCCCGGGACAACTAACCTCCTACGAGCAGTACTTC
CASSPGQLTSYEQYF
>TRBD1|14|-|TRBJ1-2|TRBV6-5
TGTGCCAGCAGACAGGGGGCGTCGAACTATGGCTACACCTTC
CASRQGASNYGYTF
>TRBD2|16|-|TRBJ2-1|TRBV5-1
TGCGCCAGCAGCTTGGTAATAGCGGGAGGTTTCAATGAGCAGTTCTTC
CASSLVIAGGFNEQFF
>-|18|-|TRBJ2-2|TRBV5-1
TGCGCCAGCAGCATACAGCCTCCGGGAGATACGAACACCGGGGAGCTGTTTTTT
CASSIQPPGDTNTGELFF
>TRBD2|15|-|TRBJ2-7|TRBV6-1
TGTGCCAGCAGTCCCATAGCGGGAGGGCCCTACGAGCAGTACTTC
CASSPIAGGPYEQYF
>TRBD1|14|-|TRBJ1-2|TRBV6-1
TGTGCCAGCAGTACACGGACAGGGGATAATGGCTACACCTTC
CASSTRTGDNGYTF
>-|18|-|TRBJ2-1|TRBV6-1
TGTGCCAGCAGTGCGTCGTTCCCTTCCCGGAGCTCCTACAATGAGCAGTTCTTC
CASSASFPSRSSYNEQFF
>-|18|-|TRBJ2-5|TRBV28
TGTGCCAGCAGTTCAATCGCCCTAGCTTTAGCTATCCAAGAGACCCAGTACTTC
CASSSIALALAIQETQYF
>-|15|few|TRBJ2-1|TRBV9
TGTGCCAGCAGCGTATTGAGCGGACCGTCCGATGAGCAGTTCTTC
CASSVLSGPSDEQFF
>TRBD2|16|-|TRBJ2-1|TRBV11-3
TGTGCCAGCAGCTTAGGGGGGGGTGGGTCCTACAATGAGCAGTTCTTC
CASSLGGGGSYNEQFF
>TRBD1|15|-|TRBJ1-4|TRBV7-9
TGTGCCAGCAGCTCCGGACAGGTGTTTAATGAAAAACTGTTTTTT
CASSSGQVFNEKLFF
>-|14|once|TRBJ2-1|TRBV5-1
TGCGCCAGCAGCTTGGCCTTTACTAGCTGGGCGTCAGTCTTC
CASSLAFTSWASVF
>-|14|few|TRBJ1-2|TRBV11-3
TGTGCCAGCAGCTTAGGATTTGAGAACTATGGCTACACCTTC
CASSLGFENYGYTF
>-|12|-|TRBJ2-5|TRBV29-1
TGCAGCGCCGCCCCCGGTCAAGAGACCCAGTACTTC
CSAAPGQETQYF
>TRBD2|15|few|TRBJ2-7|TRBV5-4
TGTGCCAGCAGCTTGTCTAGCGGACGTTTTGGGGAGCAGTACTTC
CASSLSSGRFGEQYF
>TRBD2|12|-|TRBJ2-1|TRBV29-1
TGCAGCGTTGAAGTTGGGACTAGCGGGAGGTTCTTC
CSVEVGTSGRFF